These 14 T cell receptor beta chains originate from one sample sequenced in a study of somatic mutations in cytotoxic T cells in rheumatoid arthritis. TCRdb keeps only in-frame clones here, not all; method: immunoSEQ multiplex PCR. The sample records around 15,000 clones, approximately 72% being singletons. Sequencing used CD8+ T cells sorted from blood. These TCRs come from an adult with rheumatoid arthritis.

J is TRBJ2-4 and V is TRBV27; 8 nucleotides agree with TRBD1. V gave up 5 bases and J gave up 6 bases; unmatched junction bases: 9. Germline lookup yields CDR1 MNHEY and CDR2 SMNVEV (reference sequence). This CDR3 is 15 amino acids long. The CDR3 is CASSPKDRVGNIQYF. CDR3 nucleotide sequence: TGTGCCAGCAGTCCCAAGGACAGGGTCGGAAACATTCAGTACTTC.

The V gene is TRBV15, the J gene TRBJ2-2; the D gene is possibly TRBD2 (5 bases). The ends were cut back, 1 base at V and 7 bases at J, with 10 bases in the middle. Germline V gives CDR1 LNHNV, CDR2 YYDKDF (reference sequence). The CDR3 consists of 14 residues. CDR3 residues: CATSRVGVFGELFF. The CDR3 DNA reads as TGTGCCACCAGCAGAGTGGGAGTGTTCGGGGAGCTGTTTTTT.

The DNA for the CDR3 is TGTGCCAGCAGTTTATCACTGAACACTGAAGCTTTCTTT. The encoded protein is CASSLSLNTEAFF. The rearrangement uses TRBV27 and TRBJ1-1; D is unclear. Germline lookup yields CDR1 MNHEY and CDR2 SMNVEV (reference sequence). The ends were cut back, 0 bases at V and 0 bases at J, with 2 bases in the middle. The CDR3 spans 13 residues.

The chain uses TRBV29-1 and TRBJ2-7; TRBD1 agrees at 12 bases. Germline trimming cut 0 bases from V and 7 bases from J; bases unmatched to any gene: 10. The CDR3 sequence is 16 residues long. CDR1 and CDR2 from the germline V gene are SQVTM and ANQGSEA. This CDR3 reads CSVEDSPGQGAGEQYF. In DNA, the CDR3 is TGCAGCGTTGAAGATAGTCCGGGACAGGGGGCGGGTGAGCAGTACTTC.

The chain couples TRBV28 to TRBJ2-1; D gene uncertain. CDR3 length: 12 amino acids. Germline V gene sequence: CDR1 MDHEN, CDR2 SYDVKM. V lost 4 bases and J lost 10, with 11 bases in between. In nucleotides, the CDR3 is TGTGCCAGCAGTTCCAATTCCATAGAGCAGTTCTTC. Encoded protein: CASSSNSIEQFF.

This clone was counted only a few times. This chain connects TRBV7-9 to TRBJ2-7, with D possibly matching TRBD2 (5 bases). Germline values: CDR1 SEHNR, CDR2 FQNEAQ (reference sequence). The length of the CDR3 is 13 residues. V was pared by 7 bases and J by 4 bases, with 14 bases between. The CDR3 reads CASTPYGDYEQYF. For the CDR3, the DNA is TGTGCCAGCACCCCTTACGGGGATTACGAGCAGTACTTC.

The chain has TRBV4-1 and TRBJ2-3; no clear D. The CDR3 extends over 15 amino acids. Looked up from germline, CDR1 is MGHRA and CDR2 is YSYEKL. V gave up 0 bases and J gave up 0 bases, with 7 bases separating them. This CDR3 is CASSQEARSTDTQYF. CDR3 in DNA: TGCGCCAGCAGCCAAGAGGCTCGAAGCACAGATACGCAGTATTTT.

This clone was detected once. The V and J genes are TRBV6-6 and TRBJ2-5; D may be TRBD1 or TRBD2 (6 bases each). Trimming removed 0 bases from V and 5 bases from J, with 13 bases in between. CDR3 length: 15 amino acids. The germline gives CDR1 MNHNY, CDR2 SVGAGI (reference sequence). CDR3 bases: TGTGCCAGCAGTTACTCAGGGCAGGGGAGGGAGACCCAGTACTTC. This gives the protein CASSYSGQGRETQYF.

The V call is TRBV7-3, the J call TRBJ1-1, with TRBD1 as a possible D gene (5 bases). This CDR3 has 13 amino acids. Germline values: CDR1 SGHTA, CDR2 FQGTGA. Trimming took off 2 bases at V and 4 bases at J, with 8 bases between the two ends. The CDR3 region is CASSLGGVTEAFF. CDR3 coding DNA: TGTGCCAGCAGCTTAGGGGGGGTCACTGAAGCTTTCTTT. The whole variable domain, remainder taken from reference TRBV7-3 and TRBJ1-1, is GAGVSQTPSNKVTEKGKYVELRCDPISGHTALYWYRQSLGQGPEFLIYFQGTGAADDSGLPNDRFFAVRPEGSVSTLKIQRTERGDSAVYLCASSLGGVTEAFFGQGTRLTVV.

This rearrangement joins TRBV6-6 to TRBJ2-3; D is ambiguous. The CDR3 runs to 12 residues. Between the trimmed V and J ends, which lost 2 bases and 3 bases, there was a span of 3 bases. Germline CDR1 reads MNHNY; CDR2 reads SVGAGI (reference sequence). CDR3 nucleotide sequence: TGTGCCAGCAGTTACCTTACAGATACGCAGTATTTT. Protein: CASSYLTDTQYF.

The CDR3 loop reads CASSGATGELFF. CDR3 in DNA: TGTGCCAGCTCTGGGGCCACCGGGGAGCTGTTTTTT. The chain joins TRBV11-3 to TRBJ2-2, with a possible D match to TRBD1 (5 bases). CDR3 size: 12 residues. V was clipped by 8 bases and J by 4 bases, with 8 bases between them. Per the germline V gene, CDR1 is SGHNT and CDR2 is YENEEA.

The chain joins TRBV4-2 to TRBJ1-3; the D gene is possibly TRBD1 (6 bases). V was clipped by 3 bases and J by 2 bases, with 8 bases between them. The CDR3 has 14 residues. Germline CDR1 and CDR2: LGHNA and YNFKEQ. The CDR3 spells CASSQGGTGNTIYF. The CDR3 DNA is TGTGCCAGCAGCCAGGGGGGCACTGGAAACACCATATATTTT.

The genes are TRBV6-5 and TRBJ2-1; TRBD2 agrees at 7 bases. J gave up 5 bases and V 9 bases, and 13 bases lay outside the gene matches. Germline-derived CDR1 and CDR2 are MNHEY and SVGAGI. The CDR3 extends over 15 amino acids. The CDR3 nucleotides are TGTGCCAGTTCTGTTCGGTCAGGGAGGGACAATGAGCAGTTCTTC. Protein product: CASSVRSGRDNEQFF.

The chain recombines TRBV29-1 with TRBJ2-2; D not resolved. Trimming took off 6 bases at V and 6 bases at J, with 8 bases between the two ends. The CDR3 runs to 11 residues. Germline assignment: CDR1 SQVTM and CDR2 ANQGSEA. CDR3 sequence reads: CSVSSPGELFF. The CDR3 DNA reads TGCAGCGTATCGTCGCCCGGGGAGCTGTTTTTT.